This T cell receptor beta chain stems from a study of T cells in localized non-small cell lung cancer. From germline, CDR1 is MGHRA and CDR2 YSYEKL. V lost 1 base and J 7 bases, leaving 13 bases between the germline ends. The CDR3 is 14 amino acids. Profiling relied on immunoSEQ multiplex PCR, and the TCRdb table lists in-frame clones only, not all of them. The sample has approximately 83,000 clones, roughly 91% seen once. J is TRBJ1-2 and V is TRBV4-1, with unresolved D. The receptor comes from a woman aged 40-70 years with stage II squamous cell lung carcinoma. Specimen: PBMCs, collected before any cancer treatment. CDR3 bases: TGCGCCAGCAGCCAAGGGGCGGGGTGGGCTGGCTACACCTTC. Its translation is CASSQGAGWAGYTF.